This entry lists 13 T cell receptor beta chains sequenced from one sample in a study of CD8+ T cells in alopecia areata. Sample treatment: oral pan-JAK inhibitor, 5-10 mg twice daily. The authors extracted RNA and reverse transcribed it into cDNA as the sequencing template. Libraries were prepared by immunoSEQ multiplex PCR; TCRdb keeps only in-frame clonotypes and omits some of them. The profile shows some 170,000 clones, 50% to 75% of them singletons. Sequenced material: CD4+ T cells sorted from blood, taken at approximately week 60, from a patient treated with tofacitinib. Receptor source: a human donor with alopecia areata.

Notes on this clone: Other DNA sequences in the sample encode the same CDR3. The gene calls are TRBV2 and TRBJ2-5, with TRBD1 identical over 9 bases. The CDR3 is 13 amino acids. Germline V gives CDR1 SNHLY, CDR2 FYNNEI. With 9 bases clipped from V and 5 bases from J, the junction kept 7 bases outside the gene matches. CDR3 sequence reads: CASRPGQGETQYF. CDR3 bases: TGTGCCAGTAGACCCGGACAGGGGGAGACCCAGTACTTC.

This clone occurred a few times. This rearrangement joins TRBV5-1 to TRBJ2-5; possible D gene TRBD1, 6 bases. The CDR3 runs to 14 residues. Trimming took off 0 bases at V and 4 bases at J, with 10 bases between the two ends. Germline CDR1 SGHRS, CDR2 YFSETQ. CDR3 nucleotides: TGCGCCAGCAGCTTGGGGACAGTGGGAGAGACCCAGTACTTC. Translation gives CASSLGTVGETQYF.

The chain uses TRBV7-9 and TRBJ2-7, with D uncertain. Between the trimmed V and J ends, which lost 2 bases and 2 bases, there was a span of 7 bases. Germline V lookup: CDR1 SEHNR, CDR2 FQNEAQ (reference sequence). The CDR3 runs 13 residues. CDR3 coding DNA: TGTGCCAGCAGCTTAACCCCTCCCTACGAGCAGTACTTC. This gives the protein CASSLTPPYEQYF.

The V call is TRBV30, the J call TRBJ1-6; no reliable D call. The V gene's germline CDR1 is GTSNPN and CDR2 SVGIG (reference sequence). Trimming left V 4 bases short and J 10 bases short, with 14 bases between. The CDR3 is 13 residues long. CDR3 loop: CAWNSGWGSPLHF. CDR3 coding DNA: TGTGCCTGGAACTCGGGTTGGGGATCACCCCTCCACTTT.

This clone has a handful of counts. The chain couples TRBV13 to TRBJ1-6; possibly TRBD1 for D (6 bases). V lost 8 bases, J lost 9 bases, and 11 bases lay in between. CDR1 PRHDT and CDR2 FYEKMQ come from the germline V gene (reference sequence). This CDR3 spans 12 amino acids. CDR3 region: CASQNRVSPLHF. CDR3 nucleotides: TGTGCCAGCCAAAACAGGGTTTCACCCCTCCACTTT. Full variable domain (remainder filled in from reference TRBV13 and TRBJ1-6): AAGVIQSPRHLIKEKRETATLKCYPIPRHDTVYWYQQGPGQDPQFLISFYEKMQSDKGSIPDRFSAQQFSDYHSELNMSSLELGDSALYFCASQNRVSPLHFGNGTRLTVT.

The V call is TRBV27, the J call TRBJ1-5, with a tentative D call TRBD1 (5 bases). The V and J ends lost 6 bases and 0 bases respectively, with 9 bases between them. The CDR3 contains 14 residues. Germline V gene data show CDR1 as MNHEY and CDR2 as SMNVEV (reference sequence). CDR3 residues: CASRRGNSNQPQHF. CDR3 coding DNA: TGTGCCAGCAGAAGGGGTAATAGCAATCAGCCCCAGCATTTT.

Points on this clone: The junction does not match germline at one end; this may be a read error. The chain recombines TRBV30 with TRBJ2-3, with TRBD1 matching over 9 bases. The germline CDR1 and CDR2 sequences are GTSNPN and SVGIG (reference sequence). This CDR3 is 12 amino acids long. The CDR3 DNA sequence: TGTGCCTGGAGTGTACAGGGGGCGTCCAGGCATTTT. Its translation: CAWSVQGASRHF.

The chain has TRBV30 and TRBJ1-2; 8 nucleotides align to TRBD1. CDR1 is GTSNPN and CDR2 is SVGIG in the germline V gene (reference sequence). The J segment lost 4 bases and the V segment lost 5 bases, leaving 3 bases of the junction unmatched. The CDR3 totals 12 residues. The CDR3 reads CAWAGGGYGYTF. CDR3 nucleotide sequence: TGTGCCTGGGCAGGGGGCGGCTATGGCTACACCTTC.

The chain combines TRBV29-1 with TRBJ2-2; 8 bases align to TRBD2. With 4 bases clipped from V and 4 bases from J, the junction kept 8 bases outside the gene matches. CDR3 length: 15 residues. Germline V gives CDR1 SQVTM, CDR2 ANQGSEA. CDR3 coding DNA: TGCAGCGTTGCGGATCGGCTAGCGGGCACCGGGGAGCTGTTTTTT. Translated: CSVADRLAGTGELFF.

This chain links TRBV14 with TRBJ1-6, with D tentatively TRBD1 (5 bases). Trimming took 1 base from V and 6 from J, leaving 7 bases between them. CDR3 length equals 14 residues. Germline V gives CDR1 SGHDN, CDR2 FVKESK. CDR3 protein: CASSQVQGNSPLHF. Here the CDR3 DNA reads TGTGCCAGCAGCCAAGTTCAGGGTAATTCACCCCTCCACTTT. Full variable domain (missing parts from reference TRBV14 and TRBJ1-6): EAGVTQFPSHSVIEKGQTVTLRCDPISGHDNLYWYRRVMGKEIKFLLHFVKESKQDESGMPNNRFLAERTGGTYSTLKVQPAELEDSGVYFCASSQVQGNSPLHFGNGTRLTVT.

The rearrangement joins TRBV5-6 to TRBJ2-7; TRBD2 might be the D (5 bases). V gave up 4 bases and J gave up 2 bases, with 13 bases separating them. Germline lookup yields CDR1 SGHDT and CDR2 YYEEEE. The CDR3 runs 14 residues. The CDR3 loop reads CASSTGLYTYEQYF. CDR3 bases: TGTGCCAGCAGCACTGGACTTTACACCTACGAGCAGTACTTC.

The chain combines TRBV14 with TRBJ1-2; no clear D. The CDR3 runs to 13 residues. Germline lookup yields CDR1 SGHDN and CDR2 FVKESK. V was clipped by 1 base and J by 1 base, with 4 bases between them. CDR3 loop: CASSQAFNYGYTF. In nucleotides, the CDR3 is TGTGCCAGCAGCCAAGCATTTAACTATGGCTACACCTTC.

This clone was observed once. CDR3 sequence: CASSLEPLGTASYEQYF. CDR3 DNA: TGCGCCAGCAGCTTGGAACCCCTCGGGACAGCTTCCTACGAGCAGTACTTC. The rearrangement uses TRBV5-1 and TRBJ2-7; 7 nucleotides line up with TRBD1. The CDR3 is 17 residues long. J was trimmed by 1 base and V by 0 bases; bases with no gene match: 10. Per the germline V gene, CDR1 is SGHRS and CDR2 is YFSETQ.